In this sample, the clone carrying this T cell receptor beta chain is medium-sized. Its antigen remains unidentified. The sample comes from a study of tumor-infiltrating lymphocytes in localized non-small cell lung cancer. About the research overall: Resected tumor was paired with non-adjacent uninvolved lung from the same patient.

Germline CDR1 and CDR2: SGDLS and YYNGEE. The CDR3 consists of 14 residues. V was pared by 3 bases and J by 5 bases, with 6 bases of the junction left unmatched. Overall study findings and caveats: TCRbeta sequencing showed higher T cell infiltration in tumors than uninvolved lung.

Method: immunoSEQ multiplex PCR; TCRdb's copy keeps in-frame clones and lacks some. The table has more than 2,500 clones, around 40% seen once; the top ten hold 19%. Material for sequencing was uninvolved lung tissue not adjacent to the tumor. The chain couples TRBV9 to TRBJ2-5; TRBD1 matches at 8 bases. This TCR derives from a human donor with non-small cell lung cancer. CDR3 amino acids: CASSAGQGYETQYF. DNA of the CDR3: TGTGCCAGCAGCGCCGGACAGGGATACGAGACCCAGTACTTC. The full variable domain, with the rest looked up from reference TRBV9 and TRBJ2-5, is DSGVTQTPKHLITATGQRVTLRCSPRSGDLSVYWYQQSLDQGLQFLIQYYNGEERAKGNILERFSAQQFPDLHSELNLSSLELGDSALYFCASSAGQGYETQYFGPGTRLLVL.